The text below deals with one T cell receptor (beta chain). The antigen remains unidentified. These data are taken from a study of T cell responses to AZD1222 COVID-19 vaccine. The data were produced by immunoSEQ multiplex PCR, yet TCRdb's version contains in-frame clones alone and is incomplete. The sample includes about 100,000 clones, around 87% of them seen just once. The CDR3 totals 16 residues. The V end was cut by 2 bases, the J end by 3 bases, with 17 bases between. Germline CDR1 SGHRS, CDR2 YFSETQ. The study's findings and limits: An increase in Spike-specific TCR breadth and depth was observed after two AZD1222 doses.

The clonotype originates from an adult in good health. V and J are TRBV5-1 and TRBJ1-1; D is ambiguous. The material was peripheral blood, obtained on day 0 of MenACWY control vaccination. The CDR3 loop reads CASSLLVRGSDTEAFF. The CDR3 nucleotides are TGCGCCAGCAGCTTACTGGTGCGGGGATCGGACACTGAAGCTTTCTTT.